This T cell receptor (beta chain) came from a study of T cell repertoires in cytomegalovirus infection. TCRdb ran MiXCR on the reads and lists one entry per CDR3 protein. The data show roughly 80,000 distinct CDR3 sequences, approximately 40% seen once. As concerns this clonotype: Antigen: not known.

The V gene lost 7 bases and the J gene lost 6 bases, with 19 bases spanning the gap. This CDR3 is 15 amino acids long. This receptor was taken from a human donor in good health (CMV status not recorded). Some clones in this sample may be carry-over from other donors' samples. Material: CD8+ T cells from cultured PBMCs, obtained from culture after CMV antigen stimulation. This chain joins TRBV12-3 or TRBV12-4 and TRBJ1-5, with a tentative D call TRBD1 (6 bases). CDR3 region: CASTSRGGIGQPQHF. CDR3 nucleotide sequence: TGTGCCAGCACCTCCAGAGGGGGGATCGGTCAGCCCCAGCATTTT.